This T cell receptor beta chain was identified in a study of T cells in pancreatic ductal adenocarcinoma. Study conclusions and caveats: Tumors hold more CD45RO+ effector T cells, which may bias toward lower diversity. No significant tumor-blood clonality difference; means were about 0.1 and 0.065. Unique clonotypes were 7.5 to 8.5-fold more numerous in blood than in tumor. The resected pancreatic cancer cohort was biased toward the minority with early-stage disease.

Profiled with immunoSEQ multiplex PCR; TCRdb holds only in-frame clones, not every one. The sample carries under 30,000 clones, 85% to 95% recorded once. CDR1 and CDR2 (germline): SGHDT, YYEEEE. The CDR3 sequence is 14 residues long. J lost 7 bases, V lost 1 base, and 6 bases had no gene match. With regard to this clone: Its antigen is currently unknown.

Selected pancreatic ductal adenocarcinoma patients had undergone surgery without neoadjuvant therapy. This chain links TRBV5-6 with TRBJ2-3; 7 bases are shared with TRBD1. What was sequenced was PBMCs. This receptor was obtained from a human donor with pancreatic ductal adenocarcinoma. The CDR3 nucleotides are TGTGCCAGCAGCTTGACAGGGGATAGAAATACGCAGTATTTT. Translating gives CASSLTGDRNTQYF.